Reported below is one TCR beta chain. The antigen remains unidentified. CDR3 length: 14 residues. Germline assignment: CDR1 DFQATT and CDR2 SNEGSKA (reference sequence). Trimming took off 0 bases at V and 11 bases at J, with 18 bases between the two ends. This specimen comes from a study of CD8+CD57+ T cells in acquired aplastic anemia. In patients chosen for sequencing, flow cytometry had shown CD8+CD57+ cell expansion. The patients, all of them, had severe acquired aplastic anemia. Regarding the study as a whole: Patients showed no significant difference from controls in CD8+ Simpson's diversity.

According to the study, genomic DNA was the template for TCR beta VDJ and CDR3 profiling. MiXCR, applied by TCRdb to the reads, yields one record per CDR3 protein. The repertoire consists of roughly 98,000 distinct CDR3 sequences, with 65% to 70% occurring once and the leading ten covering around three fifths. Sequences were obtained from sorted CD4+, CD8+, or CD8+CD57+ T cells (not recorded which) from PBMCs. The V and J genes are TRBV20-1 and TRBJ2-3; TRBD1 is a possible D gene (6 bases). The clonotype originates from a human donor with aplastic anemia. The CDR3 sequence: CSARDSGTSYEQYF. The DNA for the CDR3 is TGCAGTGCTAGAGATTCCGGGACAAGCTACGAGCAGTATTTT.